This TCR beta chain was found in a study of Ad26.COV2.S vaccination and SARS-CoV-2 variants. Study-wide results and caveats: People given the vaccine had a wider spike-specific TCR breadth than placebo recipients did.

From germline, CDR1 is SGHDT and CDR2 YYEEEE. The CDR3 sequence is 17 residues long. Germline trimming cut 3 bases from V and 6 bases from J; bases unmatched to any gene: 12. Sample treatment: around 19 received Ad26.COV2.S at low or high dose, single or two shots; about 5 received placebo; per-sample allocation not given. Sampling occurred on day 63 after the first vaccine or placebo injection. To note about this clone: Its antigen is unidentified.

Some clones are missing from TCRdb's copy, which holds only in-frame ones; the method was immunoSEQ multiplex PCR. The sample has a few hundred thousand clones, around nine tenths seen once; the top ten hold about 12%. The gene calls are TRBV5-6 and TRBJ2-3; 11 positions match TRBD2. This sequence originates from a person aged 18-60 years who received the Ad26.COV2.S COVID-19 vaccine or a placebo. This material consisted of peripheral blood, taken in a trial of Ad26.COV2.S vaccine versus placebo. In nucleotides, the CDR3 is TGTGCCAGCAGCTCCATCAGACTAGCGGGAACCCTGGATACGCAGTATTTT. Translated: CASSSIRLAGTLDTQYF.